This TCR beta chain was recorded in a study of cytomegalovirus exposure and HLA in healthy donors. About the research overall: An earlier analysis found some 120 million unique TCR beta sequences from around 180 million T cells. The study's findings and limits: The study listed approximately 160 cytomegalovirus-associated TCR beta chains.

This clone was counted only a few times. What it binds is not known. All donors participated as healthy donors of bone marrow. Nominally healthy donors provided the samples, though records likely missed some immune exposures. Trimming left V 2 bases short and J 3 bases short, with 17 bases between. The CDR3 loop spans 16 amino acids. CDR1 and CDR2 (germline): SGDLS, YYNGEE. Vbeta (60) and Jbeta (13) primers were used in the PCR. TCRdb's copy holds only in-frame clones and misses some; the assay was immunoSEQ multiplex PCR. Found here are under 200,000 clones, 75% to 80% of them singletons; the top ten hold approximately 3.1%.

Sequencing was carried out using PBMCs. This TCR was recovered from a woman aged 40 to 49 in good health and CMV-seronegative. V gene TRBV9 combines with J gene TRBJ1-1; a weak D match, TRBD1 (5 bases). The CDR3, as DNA: TGTGCCAGCAGCGTCGCCTCCCAGGGTGGTGACACTGAAGCTTTCTTT. Protein: CASSVASQGGDTEAFF.